This is a list of T cell receptor beta chains from one sample in a study of blood T cell repertoires in COVID-19. Produced via immunoSEQ multiplex PCR; TCRdb's table is partial and in-frame only. The sample consists of around 75,000 clones, 88% of them appearing once. The sequenced sample was peripheral blood. These receptors all come from a human donor in a cohort sampled during active COVID-19. Each CDR3 is given with its conserved first and last residue. The D gene is left open where the match is weak. Not every row has a clone size; where given, it reads once, few, many or a size class.

size,J,D,V,CDR3,DNA
once,TRBJ2-5,-,TRBV9,CASSVGGKSTQYF,TGTGCCAGCAGCGTAGGGGGCAAGAGCACCCAGTACTTC
-,TRBJ1-1,TRBD1,TRBV5-5,CASSLEQGYTEAFF,TGTGCCAGCAGCTTGGAACAGGGGTACACTGAAGCTTTCTTT
-,TRBJ1-1,TRBD1,TRBV20-1,CSASGQGRVTEAFF,TGCAGTGCTAGTGGACAGGGGAGGGTTACTGAAGCTTTCTTT
-,TRBJ1-1,-,TRBV6-5,CASSNSNTEAFF,TGTGCCAGCTCCAACAGCAACACTGAAGCTTTCTTT
-,TRBJ2-1,TRBD1,TRBV27,CASSLDRVPLEQFF,TGTGCCAGCAGTTTGGACAGGGTCCCTCTTGAGCAGTTCTTC
-,TRBJ1-1,TRBD1,TRBV4-2,CASSQRTGHNTEAFF,TGTGCCAGCAGCCAGAGGACAGGGCATAACACTGAAGCTTTCTTT
-,TRBJ2-3,TRBD1,TRBV25-1,CASSDTDRVGDTQYF,TGTGCCAGCAGTGACACTGACAGGGTTGGGGATACGCAGTATTTT
-,TRBJ2-1,-,TRBV19,CASSIDVDGGEQFF,TGTGCCAGTAGTATCGACGTGGACGGAGGTGAGCAGTTCTTC
-,TRBJ2-7,TRBD1,TRBV19,CASSPRDRGRYEQYF,TGTGCCAGTAGTCCCCGGGACAGGGGACGCTACGAGCAGTACTTC
-,TRBJ1-5,-,TRBV21-1,CASSKRKARGPNQPQHF,TGTGCCAGCAGCAAAAGGAAGGCCAGGGGACCCAATCAGCCCCAGCATTTT
-,TRBJ2-3,-,TRBV19,CASSSRTVDTQYF,TGTGCCAGTAGTTCTCGGACAGTGGATACGCAGTATTTT
once,TRBJ2-2,TRBD2,TRBV5-1,CASSRSGVGTGELFF,TGCGCCAGCAGTCGGAGCGGGGTGGGGACCGGGGAGCTGTTTTTT
-,TRBJ2-1,-,TRBV11-2,CASSHPLMAGNEQFF,TGTGCCAGCAGCCACCCCCTGATGGCGGGTAATGAGCAGTTCTTC
-,TRBJ2-3,-,TRBV3-1/TRBV3-2,CASSPVSSTDTQYF,TGTGCCAGCAGCCCTGTCTCTAGCACAGATACGCAGTATTTT
few,TRBJ1-3,-,TRBV10-1,CASTGESGNTIYF,TGCGCCAGCACCGGGGAGTCTGGAAACACCATATATTTT
few,TRBJ2-7,TRBD1,TRBV27,CASSWGQGAYEQYF,TGTGCCAGCAGTTGGGGACAGGGGGCCTACGAGCAGTACTTC
once,TRBJ1-4,TRBD1,TRBV19,CASTGTGGWSEKLFF,TGTGCCAGTACGGGGACAGGGGGATGGAGCGAAAAACTGTTTTTT
-,TRBJ2-7,TRBD2,TRBV6-5,CARGGEPDTLYEQYF,TGTGCCAGGGGGGGGGAGCCGGATACCCTCTACGAGCAGTACTTC
-,TRBJ2-1,TRBD2,TRBV7-9,CASTPWVTSGINEQFF,TGTGCCAGCACCCCGTGGGTAACTAGCGGGATCAATGAGCAGTTCTTC
-,TRBJ2-7,TRBD2,TRBV7-6,CASSLAGREGREQYF,TGTGCCAGCAGCTTAGCGGGGCGGGAGGGTCGCGAGCAGTACTTC
-,TRBJ1-4,TRBD1,TRBV6-5,CASSYSGTGVFEKLFF,TGTGCCAGCAGTTACTCCGGGACAGGAGTTTTTGAAAAACTGTTTTTT
-,TRBJ2-6,-,TRBV13,CASSLGHRVTGANVLTF,TGTGCCAGCAGCTTAGGCCACAGGGTCACTGGGGCCAACGTCCTGACTTTC
-,TRBJ2-2,-,TRBV7-3,CASSLRESGELFF,TGTGCCAGCAGCTTACGGGAGTCCGGGGAGCTGTTTTTT
-,TRBJ1-1,-,TRBV12-3/TRBV12-4,CASSSGGGTEAFF,TGTGCCAGCAGCTCCGGGGGGGGCACTGAAGCTTTCTTT
once,TRBJ2-1,-,TRBV6-1,CASSGGGALFTRPGNEQFF,TGTGCCAGCAGTGGGGGTGGGGCACTCTTTACCCGACCCGGCAATGAGCAGTTCTTC
-,TRBJ2-5,-,TRBV11-2,CASSPSTGLPQETQYF,TGTGCCAGCAGCCCATCCACGGGACTGCCTCAAGAGACCCAGTACTTC
-,TRBJ2-7,-,TRBV10-3,CAISELSSRGYEQYF,TGTGCCATCAGTGAGCTTAGCTCCCGGGGCTACGAGCAGTACTTC
-,TRBJ2-1,-,TRBV4-2,CASSLSLGLGNNEQFF,TGTGCCAGCAGCTTGTCCCTGGGGCTAGGGAATAATGAGCAGTTCTTC
-,TRBJ1-2,-,TRBV19,CASSIALDSYGYTF,TGTGCCAGTAGTATAGCCCTTGACAGCTATGGCTACACCTTC
-,TRBJ1-1,-,TRBV13,CASSSGAEAFF,TGTGCCAGCAGCTCGGGTGCTGAAGCTTTCTTT